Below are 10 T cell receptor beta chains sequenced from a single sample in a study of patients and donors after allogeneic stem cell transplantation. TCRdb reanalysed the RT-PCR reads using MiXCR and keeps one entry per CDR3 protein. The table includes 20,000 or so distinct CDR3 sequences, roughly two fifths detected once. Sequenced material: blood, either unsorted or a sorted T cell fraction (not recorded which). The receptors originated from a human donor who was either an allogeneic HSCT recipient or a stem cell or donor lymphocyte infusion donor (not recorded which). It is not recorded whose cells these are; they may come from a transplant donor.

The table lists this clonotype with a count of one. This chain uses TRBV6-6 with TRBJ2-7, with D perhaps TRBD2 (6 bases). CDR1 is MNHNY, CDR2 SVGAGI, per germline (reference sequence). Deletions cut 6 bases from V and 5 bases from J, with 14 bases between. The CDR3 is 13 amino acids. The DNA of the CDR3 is TGTGCCAGCAGCCTACGGAGGGATGACGAGCAGTACTTC. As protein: CASSLRRDDEQYF.

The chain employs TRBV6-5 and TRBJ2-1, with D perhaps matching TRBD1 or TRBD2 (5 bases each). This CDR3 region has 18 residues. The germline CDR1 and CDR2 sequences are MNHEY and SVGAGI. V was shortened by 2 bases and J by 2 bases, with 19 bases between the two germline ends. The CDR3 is CASSYGQRPRDPYNEQFF. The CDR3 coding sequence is TGTGCCAGCAGTTACGGTCAAAGGCCCCGGGACCCCTACAATGAGCAGTTCTTC.

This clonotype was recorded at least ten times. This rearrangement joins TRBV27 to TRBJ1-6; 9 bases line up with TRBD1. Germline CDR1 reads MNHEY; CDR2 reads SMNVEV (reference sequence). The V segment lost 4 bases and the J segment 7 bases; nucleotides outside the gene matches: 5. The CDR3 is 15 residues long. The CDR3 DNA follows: TGTGCCAGCAGTTGGACAGGGGAGGGAAATTCACCCCTCCACTTT. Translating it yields CASSWTGEGNSPLHF.

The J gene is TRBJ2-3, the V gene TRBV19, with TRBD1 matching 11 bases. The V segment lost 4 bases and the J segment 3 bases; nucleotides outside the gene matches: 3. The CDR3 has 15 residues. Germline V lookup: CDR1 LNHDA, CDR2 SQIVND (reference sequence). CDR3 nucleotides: TGTGCCAGTAGTAGGACAGGGGGCACGACAGATACGCAGTATTTT. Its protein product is CASSRTGGTTDTQYF.

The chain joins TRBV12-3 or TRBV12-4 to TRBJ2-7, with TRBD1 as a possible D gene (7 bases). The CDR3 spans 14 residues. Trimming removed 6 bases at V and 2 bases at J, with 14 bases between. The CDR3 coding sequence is TGTGCCAGCAGCCCCGACAGGGAGGCCTACGAGCAGTACTTC. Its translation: CASSPDREAYEQYF.

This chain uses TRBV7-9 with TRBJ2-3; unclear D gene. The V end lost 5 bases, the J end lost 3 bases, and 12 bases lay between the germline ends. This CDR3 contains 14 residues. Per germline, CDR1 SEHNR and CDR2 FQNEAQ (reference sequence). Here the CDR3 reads CASSLGMVTDTQYF. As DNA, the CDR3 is TGTGCCAGCAGCCTCGGTATGGTTACAGATACGCAGTATTTT.

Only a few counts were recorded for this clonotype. CDR3 loop: CASSYLGGYGYTF. In nucleotides, the CDR3 is TGTGCCAGCAGTTACTTGGGGGGCTATGGCTACACCTTC. This chain connects TRBV6-2 or TRBV6-3 to TRBJ1-2; weak D call: TRBD1 (5 bases). CDR1 and CDR2 from the germline V gene are MNHEY and SVGEGT. V lost 1 base to trimming and J lost 4 bases, with 7 bases between them. The CDR3 runs to 13 residues.

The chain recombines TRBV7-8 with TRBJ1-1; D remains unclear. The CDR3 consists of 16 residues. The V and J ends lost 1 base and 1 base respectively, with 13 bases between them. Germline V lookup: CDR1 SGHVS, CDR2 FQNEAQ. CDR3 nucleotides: TGTGCCAGCAGCTTAGATAGGGCGATGGGGAACACTGAAGCTTTCTTT. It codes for CASSLDRAMGNTEAFF.

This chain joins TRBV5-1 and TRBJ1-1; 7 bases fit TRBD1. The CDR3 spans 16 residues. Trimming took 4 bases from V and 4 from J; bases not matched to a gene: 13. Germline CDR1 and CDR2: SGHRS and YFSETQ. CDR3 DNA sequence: TGCGCCAGCAGCCCGGGACAGTTGGCGCTGGGCACTGAAGCTTTCTTT. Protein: CASSPGQLALGTEAFF.

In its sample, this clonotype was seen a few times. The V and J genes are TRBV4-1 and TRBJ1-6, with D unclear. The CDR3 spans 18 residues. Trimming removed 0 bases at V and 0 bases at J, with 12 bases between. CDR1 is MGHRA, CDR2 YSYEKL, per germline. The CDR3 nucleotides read TGCGCCAGCAGCCAAGATTTGGTCCCCAGCTCCTATAATTCACCCCTCCACTTT. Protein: CASSQDLVPSSYNSPLHF.